This TCR beta chain is drawn from a study of OX40 agonist ivuxolimab in advanced cancers. On the study more broadly: Dosing consisted of intravenous ivuxolimab at 0.01 to 10 mg/kg every 2 weeks. Therapy given before enrollment (anti-PD-1, anti-PD-L1 or anti-CTLA-4) was allowed, and around 40% had some. Partial responses were achieved by three patients, one with hepatocellular carcinoma and two with cutaneous melanoma.

Trimming stripped 0 bases from V and 6 bases from J, with 9 bases between. Germline CDR1 SGDLS, CDR2 YYNGEE. The CDR3 is 13 amino acids. Produced via immunoSEQ multiplex PCR; TCRdb's table is partial and in-frame only. The table records roughly 92,000 clones, less than 95% of them present only once. The J gene is TRBJ1-1, the V gene TRBV9; D might be TRBD1 (5 bases). This sequence originates from an adult with an advanced solid tumor such as melanoma, head and neck, liver or kidney cancer. The sequencing used CD4+ or CD8+ T cells sorted from blood, collected in a trial of the OX40 agonist ivuxolimab. The DNA of the CDR3 is TGTGCCAGCAGCGTAGGAGGGGTTTCTGAAGCTTTCTTT. Translation gives CASSVGGVSEAFF.